The sequence of this T cell receptor (beta chain) was determined in a study of blood T cells in healthy people across ages (dated by TCRdb to about 2015). Turning to the overall study: In model experiments, template switching captured roughly one uniquely barcoded TCR beta cDNA molecule for every two T cells. Age-related changes in TCR beta repertoire diversity were measured in the study by deep sequencing normalized with unique cDNA molecular identifiers. Four age groups were formed from the donors: young (average 16 years), middle-aged (around 39), aged (roughly 58) and long-lived (about 80). To avoid experimental bias, donors of different ages were spread randomly across the sequencing lanes. For two donors (one aged 18 to 29 and one aged 80 or older), the study analyzed two additional independent replicas of 1 million unique cDNA reads from the same blood draw.

The donors were 40 or so Caucasian individuals from Russia, aged 6 to 90 years, who were systemically healthy. Each donor gave 8 to 10 milliliters of peripheral blood, drawn into EDTA-treated Vacutainer tubes. Ficoll-Paque density-gradient centrifugation was used to isolate PBMCs, with at least 6.5 million per sample. Total RNA was extracted from PBMCs with Trizol reagent, with at least 6 micrograms obtained per sample. For every donor, flow cytometry on a PBMC aliquot measured the percentage of naive CD45RAhigh/CD27high T cells. Ends trimmed: V by 7 bases, J by 7 bases; bases unmatched to a gene: 6. CDR1 and CDR2 are drawn from the germline V gene: SGHTA, FQGNSA. The CDR3 goes from the cysteine to the phenylalanine over 13 residues. The entry retains the CDR3 DNA only, 39 bases that are in frame from base 1. This clonotype occurred a few times. The antigen this receptor binds is unknown. Base qualities are missing; no much larger clone stands one base away.

Points the paper makes about the study in general: Observed TCR beta diversity per million T cells fell roughly linearly with age, and a significant reduction was already apparent by age about 36. Because profiling used bulk unsorted PBMCs, naive and antigen-experienced compartments could not be compared conclusively. Compared with the aged group, the long-lived group had more naive CD4+ T cells, fewer expanded clones and increased TCR diversity, suggesting age selection. Because donor CMV infection status was unknown, age-related changes in expanded clonotypes were potentially confounded. A strong correlation was found between observed TCR beta diversity and the percentage of naive T cells measured by flow cytometry. Estimates of total diversity based on one million sequenced T cells were considered lower bounds and underestimates.

Preparation of the library involved 5' RACE. The listed sequencing device is Illumina HiSeq 2500. A second PCR of roughly 7 to 12 cycles was performed with a sample-barcoded 5' primer and a J-beta primer mix. Each TCR beta cDNA molecule received a unique molecular identifier from a template-switch 5' adaptor carrying 12 random nucleotides. Each sample yielded at least 2.5 million CDR3-containing paired-end reads. First-strand cDNA was synthesized from all RNA with the Mint cDNA synthesis kit, primed by a TRBC-specific oligonucleotide. Following uracil-DNA glycosylase treatment, all cDNA underwent a first 18-cycle PCR with the universal primers M1SS and BC2_uni_R. From the authors' description of their analysis: Normalization of each sample was performed by random selection of 1 million high-quality reads, each carrying a distinct molecular identifier. Reads sharing molecular identifiers were discarded rather than binned into consensus sequences. CDR3 identification, clonotype clustering and error correction used MiTCR with a Q25 quality threshold and the strictest error-elimination algorithm. A nonparametric unseen species model using Euler transformation provided a lower-bound estimate of total TCR beta diversity. The public reads were quality trimmed at Q25 with fastp and then assembled into clones with MiXCR by TCRdb, keeping productive beta chains. Duplicate CDR3 protein sequences are folded into a single record with the most common DNA and genes. The V and J calls and clone size are TCRdb's, not the authors'. The sample yields more than 700,000 distinct CDR3 sequences; around 45% were counted once. The ten largest clonotypes hold 15% to 20% of the sample.

The sequence derives from a man older than 75 in good health. The sequence is built from TRBV7-2 and TRBJ2-1, with 8 junctional bases fitting TRBD1. The sample taken for sequencing was blood. CDR3 protein: CASTNDRGNEQFF. The sequenced DNA is TGTGCCAGCACCAATGACAGGGGTAATGAGCAGTTCTTC.